This note documents a single TCR beta chain sequence. cDNA prepared by RNA extraction and subsequent reverse transcription served as the template for sequencing. Data came from immunoSEQ multiplex PCR; TCRdb stores just in-frame clones and leaves some out. The table has about 200,000 clones, more than 45% seen once; the top ten hold about 5%. The data are from a study of CD8+ T cells in alopecia areata. Described treatment: oral pan-JAK inhibitor, 5-10 mg twice daily. CDR1 and CDR2 (germline): SNHLY, FYNNEI. The CDR3 consists of 12 residues. The germline V and J ends were trimmed by 8 bases and 7 bases, with 12 bases remaining between them.

The TCR comes from a human donor with alopecia areata. This chain uses TRBV2 with TRBJ1-5; D not resolved. This specimen was CD4+ T cells sorted from blood, taken at week 24, from a patient treated with tofacitinib. The CDR3 region has the DNA TGTGCCAGCCGCATAGCCACACAGCCCCAGCATTTT. Residues: CASRIATQPQHF.